The TCR beta chain under discussion was sequenced for a study of blood T cell repertoires in COVID-19. Turning to the study itself: PBMCs, B-cell-depleted T cells, or T cells were the source of the cDNA or gDNA that made up the material.

Trimming removed 1 base from V and 5 bases from J, with 10 bases in between. Germline assignment: CDR1 SGHDT and CDR2 YYEEEE. The CDR3 is 14 residues long. About this clone itself: The sample carries other DNA sequences with the same CDR3.

The method was immunoSEQ multiplex PCR; TCRdb's version includes in-frame clones alone and lacks a portion of them. The sample yields over 200,000 clones, 70% to 85% seen once. The chain employs TRBV5-6 and TRBJ1-3; D possibly corresponds to TRBD1 (6 bases). Input material: peripheral blood. This receptor was obtained from a woman of 80 years or more with acute or convalescent COVID-19. The CDR3 spells CASSLRRGRNTIYF. CDR3 nucleotides: TGTGCCAGCAGCTTGCGCAGGGGAAGAAACACCATATATTTT.